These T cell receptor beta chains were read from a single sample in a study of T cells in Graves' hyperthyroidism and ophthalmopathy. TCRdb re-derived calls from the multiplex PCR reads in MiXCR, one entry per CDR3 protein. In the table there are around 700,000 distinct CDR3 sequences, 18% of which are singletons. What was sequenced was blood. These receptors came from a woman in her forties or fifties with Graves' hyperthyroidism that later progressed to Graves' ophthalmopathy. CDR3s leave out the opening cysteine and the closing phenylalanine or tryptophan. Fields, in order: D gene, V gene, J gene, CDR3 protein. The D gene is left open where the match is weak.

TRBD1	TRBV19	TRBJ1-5	ASRGQLGQPQH
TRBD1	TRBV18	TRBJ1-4	ASSLPDRNHEKLF
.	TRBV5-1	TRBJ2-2	ASSWIQGWAGELF
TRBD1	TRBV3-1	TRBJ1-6	ASSQVPDRGDSPLH
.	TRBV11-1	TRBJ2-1	ASSLGGSIDEWAEQF
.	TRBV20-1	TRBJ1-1	SQSGGTRRTTEAF
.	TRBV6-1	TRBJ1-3	ASSEQQLDSGNTIY
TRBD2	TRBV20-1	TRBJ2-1	SARTSGGEGLYNEQF
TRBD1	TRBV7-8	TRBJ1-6	ASSSTRDRVGSPLH
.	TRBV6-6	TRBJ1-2	ASSYSRTEVYGYT
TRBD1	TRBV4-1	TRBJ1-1	ASSHFDRGYTEAF